The 11 T cell receptor beta chains below come from one sample, sequenced in a study of blood T cell repertoires in COVID-19. Data came from immunoSEQ multiplex PCR; TCRdb stores just in-frame clones and leaves some out. This table has about 15,000 clones, less than 90% appearing once. Sequences were obtained from peripheral blood. The receptors originated from a woman older than 75 with COVID-19, enrolled during active disease.

V is TRBV5-4 and J is TRBJ1-2; 7 bases are a match to TRBD1. Germline CDR1 SGHNT, CDR2 YYREEE (reference sequence). J was trimmed by 8 bases and V by 4 bases; bases with no gene match: 5. CDR3 length: 12 amino acids. The CDR3 sequence is CASSEGQAGYTF. CDR3 nucleotides: TGTGCCAGCAGCGAAGGACAGGCCGGCTACACCTTC. The full variable domain, its missing parts supplied by reference TRBV5-4 and TRBJ1-2, is ETGVTQSPTHLIKTRGQQVTLRCSSQSGHNTVSWYQQALGQGPQFIFQYYREEENGRGNFPPRFSGLQFPNYSSELNVNALELDDSALYLCASSEGQAGYTFGSGTRLTVV.

The rearrangement uses TRBV5-4 and TRBJ2-2, with a tentative D call TRBD2 (5 bases). The CDR3 loop spans 16 amino acids. The V and J ends lost 4 bases and 0 bases respectively, with 13 bases between them. CDR1 and CDR2 (germline): SGHNT, YYREEE (reference sequence). CDR3 in amino acids: CASSPGSGANTGELFF. The CDR3, as DNA: TGTGCCAGCAGCCCGGGCAGCGGAGCGAACACCGGGGAGCTGTTTTTT.

In this sample, this clone turned up a few times. The chain links TRBV6-5 to TRBJ1-2; perhaps TRBD1 as D (6 bases). Germline lookup yields CDR1 MNHEY and CDR2 SVGAGI. The CDR3 covers 16 residues. V was pared by 2 bases and J by 2 bases, with 15 bases between. CDR3 sequence reads: CASSYRSSGANYGYTF. The CDR3 DNA sequence: TGTGCCAGCAGTTACCGGTCATCAGGGGCCAACTATGGCTACACCTTC.

The V and J genes are TRBV28 and TRBJ1-2; D unresolved. Germline V lookup: CDR1 MDHEN, CDR2 SYDVKM. The CDR3 has 15 residues. The germline V and J ends were trimmed by 4 bases and 14 bases, with 26 bases remaining between them. The CDR3 DNA reads as TGTGCCAGCAGTTCAACATGGAACACGGCCTTTGGCGGTACCTTC. Its translation is CASSSTWNTAFGGTF.

The gene calls are TRBV5-1 and TRBJ2-2, with 9 bases fitting TRBD1. The germline gives CDR1 SGHRS, CDR2 YFSETQ. The trim removed 1 base at V and 7 bases at J, leaving 5 bases unmatched. The CDR3 has 15 amino acids. CDR3 coding DNA: TGCGCCAGCAGCTTGTTGGGACAGGGCGGCGGGGAGCTGTTTTTT. It encodes CASSLLGQGGGELFF. Full variable domain (rest looked up from reference TRBV5-1 and TRBJ2-2): KAGVTQTPRYLIKTRGQQVTLSCSPISGHRSVSWYQQTPGQGLQFLFEYFSETQRNKGNFPGRFSGRQFSNSRSEMNVSTLELGDSALYLCASSLLGQGGGELFFGEGSRLTVL.

The V call is TRBV2, the J call TRBJ2-1; TRBD2 matches at 8 bases. CDR3 length equals 14 residues. Germline V gene data show CDR1 as SNHLY and CDR2 as FYNNEI. The ends lost 6 bases at V and 8 bases at J; junction bases unmatched: 9. CDR3 loop: CASRAGGQSYEQFF. The CDR3 coding sequence is TGTGCCAGCAGGGCGGGGGGCCAGTCGTATGAGCAGTTCTTC.

In its sample, this clone was seen once. V is TRBV19 and J is TRBJ2-3; TRBD2 matches at 8 bases. The CDR3 extends over 16 amino acids. With V trimmed by 2 bases and J by 0 bases, 4 bases remained unmatched. Germline V CDR1 and CDR2: LNHDA, SQIVND (reference sequence). In DNA, the CDR3 is TGTGCCAGTAGTATAATAACGGGGGGGAGCACAGATACGCAGTATTTT. It encodes CASSIITGGSTDTQYF.

The V call is TRBV6-5, the J call TRBJ2-3; TRBD1 aligns across 9 bases. The CDR3 contains 14 residues. Looked up from germline, CDR1 is MNHEY and CDR2 is SVGAGI. V was clipped by 6 bases and J by 4 bases; unmatched bases: 5. The CDR3 region is CASRQGAISDTQYF. The CDR3 nucleotides are TGTGCCAGCAGACAGGGGGCGATATCAGATACGCAGTATTTT.

The V gene is TRBV9, the J gene TRBJ2-1, with 16 bases lining up with TRBD2. The CDR3 is made up of 19 amino acids. Germline trimming cut 0 bases from V and 6 bases from J; bases unmatched to any gene: 9. Germline CDR1 SGDLS, CDR2 YYNGEE. The CDR3 is CASSVGGPGLAGGGNEQFF. The CDR3 bases are TGTGCCAGCAGCGTAGGAGGGCCGGGACTAGCGGGAGGGGGCAATGAGCAGTTCTTC.

This clone was picked up one time. DNA for the CDR3: TGTGCCACCAGCCATCCCACTAGCAAGGGATCCAATGAGCAGTTCTTC. Encoded protein: CATSHPTSKGSNEQFF. The chain recombines TRBV24-1 with TRBJ2-1, with D possibly being TRBD2 (6 bases). This CDR3 has 16 residues. Trimming cost V 7 bases and J 6 bases, with 21 bases left between them. Per the germline V gene, CDR1 is KGHDR and CDR2 is SFDVKD.

The V gene is TRBV5-4, the J gene TRBJ1-2; tentatively, D is TRBD1 (6 bases). CDR1 is SGHNT and CDR2 is YYREEE in the germline V gene (reference sequence). Trimming removed 4 bases at V and 4 bases at J, with 20 bases between. This CDR3 is built from 16 residues. CDR3 amino acids: CASSKGEVGSTYGYTF. The CDR3 DNA reads TGTGCCAGCAGCAAGGGGGAAGTGGGATCGACCTATGGCTACACCTTC.